This T cell receptor beta chain was sequenced during a study of blood T cell repertoires in COVID-19. V lost 8 bases, J lost 5 bases, and 15 bases stayed unmatched. The CDR3 is 16 residues long. CDR1 is LGHDT and CDR2 is YNNKEL in the germline V gene (reference sequence). Clones were sequenced by immunoSEQ multiplex PCR, and TCRdb holds only the in-frame ones, with some missing. The table shows about 200,000 clones, with around 80% occurring only once. The TCR was taken from a woman between 45 and 60 years old with acute COVID-19. The J gene is TRBJ2-5, the V gene TRBV3-1 (or the pseudogene TRBV3-2), with 9 bases fitting TRBD1. Sequencing was done on a sample of PBMCs or T cells enriched from blood (not recorded which). The CDR3 DNA sequence: TGTGCCAGCGACCGGGACAGGGCCTCCAATCTTGAGACCCAGTACTTC. Translating gives CASDRDRASNLETQYF.